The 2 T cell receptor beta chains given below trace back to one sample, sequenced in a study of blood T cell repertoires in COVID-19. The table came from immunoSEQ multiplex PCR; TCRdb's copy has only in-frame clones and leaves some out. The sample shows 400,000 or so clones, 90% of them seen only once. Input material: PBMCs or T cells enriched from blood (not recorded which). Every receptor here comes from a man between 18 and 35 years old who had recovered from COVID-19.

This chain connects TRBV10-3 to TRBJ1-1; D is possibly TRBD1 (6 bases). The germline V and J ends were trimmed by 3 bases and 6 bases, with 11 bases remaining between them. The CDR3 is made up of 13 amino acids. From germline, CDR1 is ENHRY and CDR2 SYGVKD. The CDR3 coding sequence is TGTGCCATCAGTGAAGCCCCAGGGGCTGAAGCTTTCTTT. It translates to CAISEAPGAEAFF.

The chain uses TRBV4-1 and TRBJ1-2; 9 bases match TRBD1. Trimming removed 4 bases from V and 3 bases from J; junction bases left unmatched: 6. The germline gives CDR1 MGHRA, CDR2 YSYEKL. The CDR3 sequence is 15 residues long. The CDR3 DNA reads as TGCGCCAGCAGCCGACAACAGGGGGCTGACTATGGCTACACCTTC. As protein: CASSRQQGADYGYTF.